These 4 T cell receptor beta chains came from one sample sequenced in a study of CD8 T cells in Susac syndrome. RNA amounts of roughly 0.5 to 1 ug underwent reverse transcription with random hexamers. TCRdb re-called the immunoSEQ multiplex PCR reads through MiXCR, storing one row per CDR3 protein. The sample carries fewer than 350,000 distinct CDR3 sequences, almost 85% recorded once. Specimen: CD8+ T cells from PBMCs. The receptors come from a human donor with multiple sclerosis.

The rearrangement links TRBV6-2 or TRBV6-3 to TRBJ1-1; D uncertain. CDR1 is MNHEY, CDR2 SVGEGT, per germline. CDR3 length equals 16 residues. V was trimmed by 0 bases and J by 1 base, leaving 12 bases between them. CDR3 sequence: CASSYSRQDSNTEAFF. DNA of the CDR3: TGTGCCAGCAGTTACTCCCGGCAGGATTCGAACACTGAAGCTTTCTTT.

This chain uses TRBV28 with TRBJ1-2; no clear D gene. This CDR3 is built from 12 residues. Germline CDR1 MDHEN, CDR2 SYDVKM. The germline V and J ends were trimmed by 1 base and 7 bases, with 7 bases remaining between them. The CDR3 DNA reads as TGTGCCAGCAGTTTATATCGGGGTGGCTACACCTTC. Translation gives CASSLYRGGYTF.

This clonotype came up a few times. The chain uses TRBV7-9 and TRBJ2-1; no clear D gene. Germline CDR1 and CDR2: SEHNR and FQNEAQ (reference sequence). The CDR3 is 13 amino acids. V was clipped by 3 bases and J by 6 bases, with 9 bases between them. CDR3 loop: CASSFGFGNEQFF. The CDR3, as DNA: TGTGCCAGCAGCTTCGGGTTCGGCAATGAGCAGTTCTTC.

CDR3 bases: TGCGCCAGCAGCCAACTGGACAGGAACACAGATACGCAGTATTTT. Amino acids: CASSQLDRNTDTQYF. The chain links TRBV4-3 to TRBJ2-3; 7 nucleotides match TRBD1. V was clipped by 2 bases and J by 2 bases; unmatched bases: 4. CDR3 size: 15 residues. CDR1 LGHNA and CDR2 YSLEER come from the germline V gene.